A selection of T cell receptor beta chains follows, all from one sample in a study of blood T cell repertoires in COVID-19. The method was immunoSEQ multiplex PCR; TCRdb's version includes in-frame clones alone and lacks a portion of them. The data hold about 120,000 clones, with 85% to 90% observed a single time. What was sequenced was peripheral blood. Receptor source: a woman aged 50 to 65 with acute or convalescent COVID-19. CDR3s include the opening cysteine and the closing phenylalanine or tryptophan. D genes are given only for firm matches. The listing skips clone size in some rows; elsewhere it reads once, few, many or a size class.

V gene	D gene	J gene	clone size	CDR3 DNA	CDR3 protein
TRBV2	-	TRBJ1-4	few	TGTGCCAGCAGGACGACAGAGACTAATGAAAAACTGTTTTTT	CASRTTETNEKLFF
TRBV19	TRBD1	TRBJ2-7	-	TGTGCCAGTAGTATAGCCGACGACAGGGGGGAGCAGTACTTC	CASSIADDRGEQYF
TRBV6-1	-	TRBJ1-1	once	TGTGCCAGCAGTGAAAACCAGGGGCGCACTGAAGCTTTCTTT	CASSENQGRTEAFF
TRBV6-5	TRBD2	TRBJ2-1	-	TGTGCCAGCAGCCTAAGCGGGGGGGTCTACAATGAGCAGTTCTTC	CASSLSGGVYNEQFF
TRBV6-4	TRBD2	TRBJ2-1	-	TGTGCCAGCAGTGACACCCGACTAGCGGGGAAGAGCTCCTACAATGAGCAGTTCTTC	CASSDTRLAGKSSYNEQFF
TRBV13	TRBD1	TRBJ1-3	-	TGTGCCAGCAGCTTAGAAGACAGGGTTGGAAACACCATATATTTT	CASSLEDRVGNTIYF
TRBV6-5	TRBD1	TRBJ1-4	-	TGTGCCAGCACCTGGGACAGAAATAATGAAAAACTGTTTTTT	CASTWDRNNEKLFF
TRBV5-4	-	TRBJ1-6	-	TGTGCCAGCAGCTTGTATCAGGGAGGACCCCTCCACTTT	CASSLYQGGPLHF
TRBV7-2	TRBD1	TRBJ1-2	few	TGTGCCAGCAGCCCCGACAGGGTGAACTATGGCTACACCTTC	CASSPDRVNYGYTF
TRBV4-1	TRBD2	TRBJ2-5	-	TGCGCCAGCAGCCAAGGAGCGGGGGGGCTGGAGACCCAGTACTTC	CASSQGAGGLETQYF
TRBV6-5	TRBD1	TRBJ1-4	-	TGTGCCAGCAGTCGACAGGGGGCGCATGAAAAACTGTTTTTT	CASSRQGAHEKLFF
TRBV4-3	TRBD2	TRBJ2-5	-	TGCGCCAGCAGCCCCGGGGGGGAGACCCAGTACTTC	CASSPGGETQYF
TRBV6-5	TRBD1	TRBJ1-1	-	TGTGCCAGCAGTTCCTTGGGACAGGGCGGGACTGAAGCTTTCTTT	CASSSLGQGGTEAFF
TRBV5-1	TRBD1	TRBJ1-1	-	TGCGCCAGCAGCTCCAGGGGGATGGGGGCGGGACAGAGGAACACTGAAGCTTTCTTT	CASSSRGMGAGQRNTEAFF
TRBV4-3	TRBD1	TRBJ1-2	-	TGCGCCAGCAGCAGAGGGACAGGGAACTATGGCTACACCTTC	CASSRGTGNYGYTF
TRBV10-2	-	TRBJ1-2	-	TGCGCCAGCAGGGCAGGGATAGCTAACTATGGCTACACCTTC	CASRAGIANYGYTF
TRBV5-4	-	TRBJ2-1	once	TGTGCCAGCAGTTCCGGGATTTACAATGAGCAGTTCTTC	CASSSGIYNEQFF
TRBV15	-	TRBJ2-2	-	TGTGCCACCAGCAGAGATCTAGAGTTGAACACCGGGGAGCTGTTTTTT	CATSRDLELNTGELFF
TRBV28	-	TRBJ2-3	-	TGTGCCAGCAGTTTCCTCGACAGGTCCACAGATACGCAGTATTTT	CASSFLDRSTDTQYF
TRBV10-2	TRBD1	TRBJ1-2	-	TGCGCCAGCAGTTTCGACAGGGGAAGTAATGGCTACACCTTC	CASSFDRGSNGYTF
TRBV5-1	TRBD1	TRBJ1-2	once	TGCGCCAGCAGCCTGATGACAGGGGGGGGCTATGGCTACACCTTC	CASSLMTGGGYGYTF
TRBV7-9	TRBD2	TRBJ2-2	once	TGTGCCAGCAGCTTGAAGTGGGAGGGCCGGTCGGGCGGGGAGCTGTTTTTT	CASSLKWEGRSGGELFF
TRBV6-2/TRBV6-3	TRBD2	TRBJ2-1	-	TGTGCCAGCAGTTCAGGAACGGGAGGGAGCTCCTACAATGAGCAGTTCTTC	CASSSGTGGSSYNEQFF
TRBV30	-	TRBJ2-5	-	TGTGCCTGGAGTGTAGCGGACAGTCGACTTGGCCGGGAGACCCAGTACTTC	CAWSVADSRLGRETQYF
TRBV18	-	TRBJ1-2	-	TGTGCCAGCTCACCTCCGGGAGATTGGGGTGGCTACACCTTC	CASSPPGDWGGYTF
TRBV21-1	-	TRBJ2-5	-	TGTGCCAGCAGCAAAGTATCCCACCAAGAGACCCAGTACTTC	CASSKVSHQETQYF
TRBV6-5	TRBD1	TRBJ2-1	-	TGTGCCAGCAGACCCCGGGACAGGGTTTGGGAGCAGTTCTTC	CASRPRDRVWEQFF
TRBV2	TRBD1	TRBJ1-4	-	TGTGCCAGCGACAGGGACAATCCTAATGAAAAACTGTTTTTT	CASDRDNPNEKLFF
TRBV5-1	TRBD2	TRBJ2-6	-	TGCGCCAGCAGCTTGTCTATTAGCGGGGTGATTTCTGGGGCCAACGTCCTGACTTTC	CASSLSISGVISGANVLTF
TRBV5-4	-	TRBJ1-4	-	TGTGCCAGCAGCCCCGGGACCCAACCCGGGGGTAATGAAAAACTGTTTTTT	CASSPGTQPGGNEKLFF
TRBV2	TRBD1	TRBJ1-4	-	TGTGCCAGCAGTGTCATGACAGGGACTAATGAAAAACTGTTTTTT	CASSVMTGTNEKLFF
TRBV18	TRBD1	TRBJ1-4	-	TGTGCCAGCTCGCCCCAGGGGGATAATGAAAAACTGTTTTTT	CASSPQGDNEKLFF
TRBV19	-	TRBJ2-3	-	TGTGCCAGTAGTATAGGTTCGAGCACAGATACGCAGTATTTT	CASSIGSSTDTQYF
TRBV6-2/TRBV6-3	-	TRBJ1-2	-	TGTGCCAGCAGTTCCTATCGGGAGCCCCGGCCTAACTATGGCTACACCTTC	CASSSYREPRPNYGYTF
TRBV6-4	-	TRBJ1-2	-	TGTGCCAGCAGTGAAAAAGGCTCAGGGGATGGCTACACCTTC	CASSEKGSGDGYTF
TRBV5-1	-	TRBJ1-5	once	TGCGCCAGCAGCTTAACGGGGGAACTAGGTCAGCCCCAGCATTTT	CASSLTGELGQPQHF
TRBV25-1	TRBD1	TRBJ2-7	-	TGTGCCAGCATACAGGGGCAGTGTAGCGACGAGCAGTACTTC	CASIQGQCSDEQYF
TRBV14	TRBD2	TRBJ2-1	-	TGTGCCAGCAGCCAAGGACTAGCGTCTTGGAATGAGCAGTTCTTC	CASSQGLASWNEQFF
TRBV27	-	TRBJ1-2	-	TGTGCCAGCAGGTCCTATGCGGGCAATGGCTACACCTTC	CASRSYAGNGYTF
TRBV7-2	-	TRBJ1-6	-	TGTGCCAGCAGCTTCGCCAGGAATAATAATTCACCCCTCCACTTT	CASSFARNNNSPLHF
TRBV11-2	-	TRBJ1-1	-	TGTGCCAGCAGCTTTTTGAAAACAGGGAAAGCTTTCTTT	CASSFLKTGKAFF
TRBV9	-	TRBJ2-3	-	TGTGCCAGCAGCTCCAATAGCGGACATGGCACAGATACGCAGTATTTT	CASSSNSGHGTDTQYF
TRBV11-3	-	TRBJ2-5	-	TGTGCCAGCAGCCCCCGGGACTCCTACACTCAAGAGACCCAGTACTTC	CASSPRDSYTQETQYF
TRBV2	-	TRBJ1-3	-	TGTGCCAGCAGGACAGGTTTTTCTGGAAACACCATATATTTT	CASRTGFSGNTIYF
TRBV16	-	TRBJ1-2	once	TGTGCCAGCAGCCAATACCGGGAAAGGTATGGCTACACCTTC	CASSQYRERYGYTF